Listed here is a single T cell receptor beta chain. The sample originates from a study of T cells in localized non-small cell lung cancer. Trimming shortened V by 6 bases and J by 2 bases, and 13 bases separated the two germline ends. The CDR3 contains 14 residues. Germline V gene sequence: CDR1 SNHLY, CDR2 FYNNEI. Repertoires were generated with immunoSEQ multiplex PCR, while TCRdb's copy carries only in-frame clones and drops some. The repertoire holds around 30,000 clones, with 92% as singletons. Here the sequenced sample was peripheral blood mononuclear cells, taken before any cancer treatment. The sequence derives from a woman between 40 and 69 years old with stage III lung adenocarcinoma. This chain links TRBV2 with TRBJ1-2; D may be TRBD1 (5 bases). As DNA, the CDR3 is TGTGCCAGCAGAAAGTCCGGGACGAACTATGGCTACACCTTC. Translated: CASRKSGTNYGYTF.